The clone carrying this TCR beta chain showed up many times. Its antigen is unknown. This sample was included in a study of neurological immune-mediated disorders. Study conclusions and caveats: Patients with HTLV-1-associated myelopathy showed the most TCR clonal expansion. Those with multiple sclerosis showed the least, falling below healthy controls. When the repertoires were grouped phylogenetically, those of 18 of the 34 multiple sclerosis patients came together in a single cluster of related CDR3 sequences, which points to a possible repertoire-level signature.

The V and J ends lost 5 bases and 4 bases respectively, with 8 bases between them. CDR1 is MRHNA, CDR2 SNTAGT, per germline. The CDR3 totals 13 residues. Synthesis of cDNA used 5'RACE (with 10-nucleotide random UMIs). TCRdb processed the 5' RACE reads anew with MiXCR; each CDR3 protein has one entry. The data hold 65,000 to 70,000 distinct CDR3 sequences, with around 3.9% observed a single time. The study built unsorted libraries from 2 million PBMCs kept at -80 C. This rearrangement joins TRBV6-4 to TRBJ2-2; perhaps TRBD1 as D (5 bases). The sample taken for sequencing was PBMCs. The sequence was obtained from a man aged 30-40 years with multiple sclerosis. The CDR3 loop is CASSSTGTGELFF. As DNA, the CDR3 is TGTGCCAGCAGTTCCACAGGCACCGGGGAGCTGTTTTTT.